A single sample gave rise to the 16 T cell receptor beta chains below, sequenced in a study of T cell repertoires in cytomegalovirus infection. No antigen is known for these receptors. Each CDR3 protein gets one entry after TCRdb re-called the reads with MiXCR. Of about 83,000 distinct CDR3 sequences in the sample, approximately 45% are singletons; the top ten hold 93%. The specimen was CD8+ T cells from cultured PBMCs, collected from culture after CMV antigen stimulation. Receptors were obtained from a human donor in good health (CMV status not recorded). Some clones in this sample may be carry-over from other donors' samples.

CDR3 residues: CASSIDTHYGYTF. The CDR3 DNA reads TGTGCCAGCAGTATAGACACCCACTATGGCTACACCTTC. The J gene is TRBJ1-2, the V gene TRBV12-3 or TRBV12-4; D is uncertain. This CDR3 contains 13 residues. V dropped 5 bases and J dropped 3 bases, with 10 bases sitting between them.

The chain has TRBV28 and TRBJ2-1, with unresolved D. Deletions cut 2 bases from V and 0 bases from J, with 11 bases between. Germline V CDR1 and CDR2: MDHEN, SYDVKM. CDR3 size: 16 residues. The CDR3 bases are TGTGCCAGCAGTTTAGTGTCCGTTAGCTCCTACAATGAGCAGTTCTTC. It yields the protein CASSLVSVSSYNEQFF.

There are a few counts of this clonotype. This chain links TRBV25-1 with TRBJ1-4; D gene uncertain. This CDR3 region has 17 residues. Trimming removed 2 bases at V and 5 bases at J, with 18 bases between. Germline V CDR1 and CDR2: MGHDK, SYGVNS. This CDR3 reads CASSEERTTKGNEKLFF. The DNA of the CDR3 is TGTGCCAGCAGTGAAGAGCGGACTACCAAAGGGAATGAAAAACTGTTTTTT. Based on the CDR3 plus reference TRBV25-1 and TRBJ1-4, the full variable domain is EADIYQTPRYLVIGTGKKITLECSQTMGHDKMYWYQQDPGMELHLIHYSYGVNSTEKGDLSSESTVSRIRTEHFPLTLESARPSHTSQYLCASSEERTTKGNEKLFFGSGTQLSVL.

The chain carries TRBV4-1 and TRBJ2-1; no clear D gene. The V and J ends lost 3 bases and 0 bases respectively, with 12 bases between them. The CDR3 sequence is 16 residues long. Germline V gene sequence: CDR1 MGHRA, CDR2 YSYEKL. CDR3 nucleotide sequence: TGCGCCAGCAGCCAGTCTTACGCCCCCTCCTACAATGAGCAGTTCTTC. It codes for CASSQSYAPSYNEQFF.

This clonotype was detected only a few times. V gene TRBV7-9 combines with J gene TRBJ1-5, with D maybe TRBD1 (5 bases). CDR3 length: 15 residues. V lost 4 bases to trimming and J lost 2 bases, with 12 bases between them. CDR1 SEHNR and CDR2 FQNEAQ come from the germline V gene (reference sequence). The CDR3 DNA reads TGTGCCAGCAGCTCGAACCGGGACGGCAATCAGCCCCAGCATTTT. The encoded protein is CASSSNRDGNQPQHF.

The genes are TRBV7-3 and TRBJ2-3, with 8 bases aligning to TRBD1. V was pared by 1 base and J by 2 bases, with 8 bases of the junction left unmatched. Germline values: CDR1 SGHTA, CDR2 FQGTGA. The length of the CDR3 is 17 residues. The CDR3 DNA reads TGTGCCAGCAGCTTAAGTTCCGGGACAGGCCCCACAGATACGCAGTATTTT. Translated: CASSLSSGTGPTDTQYF.

For the CDR3, the DNA is TGCAGTGCCAAGCCGGGACTAGCGGGAGGGCCGATCACAGATACGCAGTATTTT. This codes for CSAKPGLAGGPITDTQYF. V is TRBV20-1 and J is TRBJ2-3; 16 bases are shared with TRBD2. Trimming cost V 6 bases and J 2 bases; bases outside gene matches: 11. The CDR3 contains 18 residues. Germline V lookup: CDR1 DFQATT, CDR2 SNEGSKA (reference sequence).

This chain joins TRBV27 and TRBJ2-3; D gene ambiguous. The CDR3 loop spans 14 amino acids. V was shortened by 2 bases and J by 7 bases, with 13 bases between the two germline ends. Germline CDR1 and CDR2: MNHEY and SMNVEV (reference sequence). CDR3 bases: TGTGCCAGCAGTTTACGGAGTGACGGAAATACGCAGTATTTT. Translation gives CASSLRSDGNTQYF.

This chain uses TRBV7-9 with TRBJ2-1, with TRBD2 identical over 8 bases. CDR3 length: 18 residues. CDR1 SEHNR and CDR2 FQNEAQ come from the germline V gene (reference sequence). The J segment lost 7 bases and the V segment lost 4 bases, leaving 18 bases of the junction unmatched. As DNA, the CDR3 is TGTGCCAGCAGCTGCCCCCCGGTGGAGCGGGAGCCCTTTAATGAGCAGTTCTTC. This translates into CASSCPPVEREPFNEQFF.

V is TRBV7-2 and J is TRBJ2-1; 11 positions match TRBD2. The CDR3 sequence is 17 residues long. V was clipped by 0 bases and J by 2 bases; unmatched bases: 3. In germline, CDR1 is SGHTA, CDR2 FQGNSA. The CDR3 loop is CASSLAGTSGTYNEQFF. The CDR3, as DNA: TGTGCCAGCAGCTTAGCGGGGACTAGCGGTACCTACAATGAGCAGTTCTTC. Full variable domain (outside the CDR3, taken from reference TRBV7-2 and TRBJ2-1): GAGVSQSPSNKVTEKGKDVELRCDPISGHTALYWYRQSLGQGLEFLIYFQGNSAPDKSGLPSDRFSAERTGGSVSTLTIQRTQQEDSAVYLCASSLAGTSGTYNEQFFGPGTRLTVL.

This chain joins TRBV3-1 and TRBJ2-7; TRBD1 or TRBD2 may be the D gene (5 bases each). CDR1 and CDR2 (germline): LGHDT, YNNKEL (reference sequence). Trimming left V 4 bases short and J 10 bases short, with 29 bases between. CDR3 length: 17 amino acids. Written as DNA, the CDR3 is TGTGCCAGCAGCCTCACAGGAGTGGGACGGACTGTTTTCGATCAGTACTTC. Amino acids: CASSLTGVGRTVFDQYF.

The chain couples TRBV7-6 to TRBJ1-5; possibly TRBD1 for D (6 bases). The CDR3 is made up of 14 amino acids. Germline lookup yields CDR1 SGHVS and CDR2 FNYEAQ. With 6 bases removed from V and 0 bases from J, the gap between germline ends came to 9 bases. The CDR3 spells CASSRGHSNQPQHF. For the CDR3, the DNA is TGTGCCAGCAGTAGGGGACATAGCAATCAGCCCCAGCATTTT.

V and J are TRBV7-6 and TRBJ2-7, with 7 bases identical to TRBD1. The junction had 17 bases not matched to a gene; V was cut back by 5 bases and J by 7 bases. Germline-derived CDR1 and CDR2 are SGHVS and FNYEAQ. CDR3 length: 16 amino acids. CDR3 amino acids: CASSPSRDRLPWEQYF. CDR3 coding DNA: TGTGCCAGCAGCCCCAGTAGGGACAGACTACCATGGGAGCAGTACTTC. Drawing the rest from reference TRBV7-6 and TRBJ2-7, the complete variable domain is GAGVSQSPRYKVTKRGQDVALRCDPISGHVSLYWYRQALGQGPEFLTYFNYEAQQDKSGLPNDRFSAERPEGSISTLTIQRTEQRDSAMYRCASSPSRDRLPWEQYFGPGTRLTVT.

This chain links TRBV7-8 with TRBJ1-2; D is ambiguous. This CDR3 is built from 13 residues. Germline CDR1 is SGHVS and CDR2 is FQNEAQ. Trimming removed 0 bases at V and 5 bases at J, with 7 bases between. This chain's CDR3 is CASSLALGYGYTF. DNA of the CDR3: TGTGCCAGCAGCTTAGCGTTAGGATATGGCTACACCTTC. The variable domain in full, with the rest retrieved from reference TRBV7-8 and TRBJ1-2, is GAGVSQSPRYKVAKRGQDVALRCDPISGHVSLFWYQQALGQGPEFLTYFQNEAQLDKSGLPSDRFFAERPEGSVSTLKIQRTQQEDSAVYLCASSLALGYGYTFGSGTRLTVV.

The chain carries TRBV24-1 and TRBJ2-6; 8 bases fit TRBD1. V shed 4 bases, J shed 2 bases, and the junction held 6 bases outside the gene matches. CDR3 length: 17 amino acids. CDR1 KGHDR and CDR2 SFDVKD come from the germline V gene. The CDR3 protein is CATSDPRTGPGANVLTF. The CDR3 nucleotides are TGTGCCACCAGTGACCCAAGGACAGGGCCTGGGGCCAACGTCCTGACTTTC.

The CDR3 DNA sequence: TGTGCCAGCAGCCCTTTGGCGGAGGGAGCTTTCTTT. Protein sequence: CASSPLAEGAFF. The chain links TRBV6-6 to TRBJ1-1; no definite D call. Germline CDR1 and CDR2: MNHNY and SVGAGI (reference sequence). Trimming left V 6 bases short and J 10 bases short, with 15 bases between. CDR3 size: 12 residues.